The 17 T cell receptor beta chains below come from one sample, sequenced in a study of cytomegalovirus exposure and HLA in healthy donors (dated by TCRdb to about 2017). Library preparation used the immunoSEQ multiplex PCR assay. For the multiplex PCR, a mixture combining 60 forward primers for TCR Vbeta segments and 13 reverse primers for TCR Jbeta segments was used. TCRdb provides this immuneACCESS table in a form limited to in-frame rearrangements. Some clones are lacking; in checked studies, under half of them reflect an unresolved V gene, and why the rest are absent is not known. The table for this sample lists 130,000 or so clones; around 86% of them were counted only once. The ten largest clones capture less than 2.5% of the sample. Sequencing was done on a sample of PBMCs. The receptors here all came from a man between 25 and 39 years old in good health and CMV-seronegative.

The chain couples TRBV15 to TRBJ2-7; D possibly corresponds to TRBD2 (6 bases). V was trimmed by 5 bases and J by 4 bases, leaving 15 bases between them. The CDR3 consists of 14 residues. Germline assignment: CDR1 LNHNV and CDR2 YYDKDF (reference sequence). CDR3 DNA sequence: TGTGCCACCAGCCCCCGGGACGGGGGATACGAGCAGTACTTC. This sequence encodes CATSPRDGGYEQYF.

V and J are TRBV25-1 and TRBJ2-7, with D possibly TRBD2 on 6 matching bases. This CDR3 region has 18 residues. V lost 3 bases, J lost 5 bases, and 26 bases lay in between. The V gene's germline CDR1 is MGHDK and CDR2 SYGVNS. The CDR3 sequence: CASSDPAWGGALIHEQYF. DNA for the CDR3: TGTGCCAGCAGTGATCCCGCGTGGGGCGGGGCCCTCATCCACGAGCAGTACTTC.

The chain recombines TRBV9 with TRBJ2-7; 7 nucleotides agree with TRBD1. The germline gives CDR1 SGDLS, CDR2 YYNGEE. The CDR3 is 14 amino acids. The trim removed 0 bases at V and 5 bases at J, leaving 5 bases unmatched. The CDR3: CASSVEQGLHEQYF. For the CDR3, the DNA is TGTGCCAGCAGCGTAGAACAGGGGTTACACGAGCAGTACTTC.

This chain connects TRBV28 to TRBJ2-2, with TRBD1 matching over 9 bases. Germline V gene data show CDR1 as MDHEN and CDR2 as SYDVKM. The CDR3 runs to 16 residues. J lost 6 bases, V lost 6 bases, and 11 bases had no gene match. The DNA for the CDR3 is TGTGCCAGCAGGACCCCGGGACAGGGAATGGCCGGGGAGCTGTTTTTT. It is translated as CASRTPGQGMAGELFF.

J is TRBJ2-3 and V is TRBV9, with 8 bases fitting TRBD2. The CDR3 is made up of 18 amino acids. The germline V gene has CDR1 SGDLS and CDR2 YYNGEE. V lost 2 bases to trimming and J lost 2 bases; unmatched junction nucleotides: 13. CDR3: CASSVVSLAGPLTDTQYF. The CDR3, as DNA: TGTGCCAGCAGCGTTGTTTCCCTAGCGGGTCCTCTCACAGATACGCAGTATTTT.

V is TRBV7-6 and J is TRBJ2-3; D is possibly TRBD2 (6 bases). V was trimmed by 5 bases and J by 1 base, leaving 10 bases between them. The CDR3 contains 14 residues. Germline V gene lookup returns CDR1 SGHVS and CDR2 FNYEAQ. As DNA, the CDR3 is TGTGCCAGCAGCAACTGGGAGGGCACAGATACGCAGTATTTT. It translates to CASSNWEGTDTQYF.

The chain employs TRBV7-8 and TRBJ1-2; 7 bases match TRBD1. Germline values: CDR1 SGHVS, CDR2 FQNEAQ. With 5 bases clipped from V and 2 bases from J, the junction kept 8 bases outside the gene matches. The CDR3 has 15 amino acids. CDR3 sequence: CASSPGTALNYGYTF. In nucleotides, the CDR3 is TGTGCCAGCAGCCCAGGGACAGCACTCAACTATGGCTACACCTTC.

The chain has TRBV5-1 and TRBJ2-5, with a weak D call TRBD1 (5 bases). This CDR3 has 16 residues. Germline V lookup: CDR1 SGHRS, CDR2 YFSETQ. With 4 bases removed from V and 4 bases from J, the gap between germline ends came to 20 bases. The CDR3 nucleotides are TGCGCCAGCAGCCCTCGAAGGGCAGGGATAGGAGAGACCCAGTACTTC. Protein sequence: CASSPRRAGIGETQYF.

The CDR3 region has the DNA TGTGCCAGCAGTCCTAATCAGGTTAATCAGCCCCAGCATTTT. Its translation is CASSPNQVNQPQHF. This chain connects TRBV6-5 to TRBJ1-5; D uncertain. Per germline, CDR1 MNHEY and CDR2 SVGAGI. The CDR3 length is 14 residues. The V and J ends lost 5 bases and 4 bases respectively, with 12 bases between them.

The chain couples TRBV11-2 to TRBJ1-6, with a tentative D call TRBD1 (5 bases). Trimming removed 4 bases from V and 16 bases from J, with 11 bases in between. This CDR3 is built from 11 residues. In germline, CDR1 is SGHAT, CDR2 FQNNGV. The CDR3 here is CASSSGLWLHF. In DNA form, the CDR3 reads TGTGCCAGCAGCTCAGGGTTGTGGCTCCACTTT.

The CDR3 bases are TGTGCCAGCAGCTTAGAGGAGGGGAAAGTTTCCTACGAGCAGTACTTC. Its translation is CASSLEEGKVSYEQYF. The chain joins TRBV7-9 to TRBJ2-7; D is possibly TRBD2 (6 bases). This CDR3 contains 16 residues. Trimming shortened V by 1 base and J by 1 base, and 14 bases separated the two germline ends. Germline assignment: CDR1 SEHNR and CDR2 FQNEAQ (reference sequence).

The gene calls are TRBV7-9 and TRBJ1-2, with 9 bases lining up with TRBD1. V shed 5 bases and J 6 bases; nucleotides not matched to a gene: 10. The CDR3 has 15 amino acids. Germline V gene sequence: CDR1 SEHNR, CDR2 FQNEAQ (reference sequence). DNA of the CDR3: TGTGCCAGCAGCCCTGCCGGGACAGGGACCAATGGCTACACCTTC. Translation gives CASSPAGTGTNGYTF.

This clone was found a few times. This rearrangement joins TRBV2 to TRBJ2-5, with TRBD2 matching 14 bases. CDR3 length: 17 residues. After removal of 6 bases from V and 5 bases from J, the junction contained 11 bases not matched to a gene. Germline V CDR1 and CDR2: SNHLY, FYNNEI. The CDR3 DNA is TGTGCCAGCAGGAGACTCGGGACTAGCGGGGGCAAGGAGACCCAGTACTTC. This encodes CASRRLGTSGGKETQYF.

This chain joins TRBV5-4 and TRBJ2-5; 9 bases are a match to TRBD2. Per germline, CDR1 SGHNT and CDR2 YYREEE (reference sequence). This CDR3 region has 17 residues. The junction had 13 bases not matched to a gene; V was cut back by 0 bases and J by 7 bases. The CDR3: CASSLVGSGGPAGTQYF. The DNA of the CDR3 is TGTGCCAGCAGCTTGGTGGGTAGCGGGGGCCCCGCGGGGACCCAGTACTTC.

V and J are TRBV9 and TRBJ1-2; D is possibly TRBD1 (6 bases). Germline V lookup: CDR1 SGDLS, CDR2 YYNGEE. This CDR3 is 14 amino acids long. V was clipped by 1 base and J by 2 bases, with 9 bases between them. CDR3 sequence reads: CASSVRDNNYGYTF. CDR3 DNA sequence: TGTGCCAGCAGCGTACGGGACAACAACTATGGCTACACCTTC.

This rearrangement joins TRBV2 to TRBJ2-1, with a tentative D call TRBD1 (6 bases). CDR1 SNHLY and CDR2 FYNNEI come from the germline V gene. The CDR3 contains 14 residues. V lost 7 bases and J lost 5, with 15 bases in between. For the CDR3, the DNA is TGTGCCAGCAATCTCGGGACATTAAACAATGAGCAGTTCTTC. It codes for CASNLGTLNNEQFF.

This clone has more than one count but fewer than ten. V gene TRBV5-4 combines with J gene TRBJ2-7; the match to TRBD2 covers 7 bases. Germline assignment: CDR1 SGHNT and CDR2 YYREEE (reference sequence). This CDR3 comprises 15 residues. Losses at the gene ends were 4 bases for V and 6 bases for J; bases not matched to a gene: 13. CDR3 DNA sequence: TGTGCCAGCAGCCGGGGGGAGGAGTGGGTGGGCGAGCAGTACTTC. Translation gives CASSRGEEWVGEQYF. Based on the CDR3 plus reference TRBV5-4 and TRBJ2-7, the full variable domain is ETGVTQSPTHLIKTRGQQVTLRCSSQSGHNTVSWYQQALGQGPQFIFQYYREEENGRGNFPPRFSGLQFPNYSSELNVNALELDDSALYLCASSRGEEWVGEQYFGPGTRLTVT.